Listed below are T cell receptor beta chains from one sample, sequenced in a study of T-cell reconstitution after alpha-beta-depleted transplantation in children. Each CDR3 protein gets one entry after TCRdb re-called the PCR reads with MiXCR. The sample lists about 260,000 distinct CDR3 sequences, roughly 8.2% occurring once. The sample here was PBMCs, mostly from graft donor cells, taken 180 days after TCRalphabeta/CD19-depleted stem cell transplant. These receptors came from a male patient aged 10 to 17 who had a stem cell transplant for acute lymphoblastic leukemia, so the T cells may come from the graft donor. CDR3s include the opening cysteine and the closing phenylalanine or tryptophan. The D gene is left open where the match is weak. The size field is filled for only some rows; it gives once, few, many or a size class.

D gene | clone size | J gene | V gene | CDR3 length | CDR3 protein | CDR3 DNA
- | many | TRBJ1-1 | TRBV5-1 | 14 | CASSLEGRNTEAFF | TGCGCCAGCAGCTTGGAGGGAAGGAACACTGAAGCTTTCTTT
- | few | TRBJ2-7 | TRBV7-2 | 11 | CASSWARGQYF | TGTGCCAGCAGCTGGGCCCGGGGGCAGTACTTC
TRBD1 | many | TRBJ2-1 | TRBV7-6 | 13 | CASSRGTANEQFF | TGTGCCAGCAGCCGAGGGACAGCCAATGAGCAGTTCTTC
- | many | TRBJ2-5 | TRBV6-5 | 14 | CASSPRGRRETQYF | TGTGCCAGCAGTCCCCGAGGCAGGAGGGAGACCCAGTACTTC
- | many | TRBJ2-1 | TRBV7-7 | 15 | CASSFSYGGHNEQFF | TGTGCCAGCAGCTTTTCCTACGGGGGCCACAATGAGCAGTTCTTC
TRBD2 | many | TRBJ2-5 | TRBV12-3/TRBV12-4 | 17 | CASSSTGSAGGRETQYF | TGTGCCAGCAGTTCCACAGGGTCTGCGGGAGGTAGGGAGACCCAGTACTTC
- | many | TRBJ1-1 | TRBV5-1 | 14 | CASSLVRLNTEAFF | TGCGCCAGCAGCTTGGTAAGGCTGAACACTGAAGCTTTCTTT
- | many | TRBJ1-2 | TRBV4-2 | 16 | CASSQELGFTPYGYTF | TGTGCCAGCAGCCAAGAGCTGGGATTTACCCCCTATGGCTACACCTTC
- | many | TRBJ1-2 | TRBV11-2 | 12 | CASSLHNYGYTF | TGTGCCAGCAGCTTACACAATTATGGCTACACCTTC
- | - | TRBJ2-7 | TRBV27 | 16 | CASSLKGSGLSYEQYF | TGTGCCAGCAGTTTAAAGGGGTCAGGGTTATCCTACGAGCAGTACTTC
TRBD1 | many | TRBJ1-1 | TRBV10-2 | 13 | CASRPGTGRGAFF | TGCGCCAGCAGACCCGGGACAGGGCGGGGAGCTTTCTTT
- | many | TRBJ1-4 | TRBV9 | 15 | CASSVEGSTNEKLFF | TGTGCCAGCAGCGTAGAAGGTTCGACTAATGAAAAACTGTTTTTT
- | many | TRBJ2-1 | TRBV7-9 | 14 | CASSFSDSYNEQFF | TGTGCCAGCAGCTTTTCGGATTCGTACAATGAGCAGTTCTTC
TRBD1 | many | TRBJ2-5 | TRBV28 | 16 | CASSFPGQGARETQYF | TGTGCCAGCAGTTTCCCCGGACAGGGGGCTAGGGAGACCCAGTACTTC
- | many | TRBJ2-7 | TRBV24-1 | 10 | CATCSSEQYF | TGTGCCACCTGCTCCTCCGAGCAGTACTTC
- | many | TRBJ2-7 | TRBV20-1 | 15 | CSARFSDSYSYEQYF | TGCAGTGCTAGATTTAGCGATTCTTACTCCTACGAGCAGTACTTC